The present TCR beta chain was sequenced within a study of T cell responses to AZD1222 COVID-19 vaccine. Sequencing was performed with immunoSEQ multiplex PCR; in TCRdb, only in-frame clones are kept and a portion is missing. The profile shows about 200,000 clones, roughly nine tenths of them singletons. As regards this clone: Its antigen is still unknown.

The study's findings and limits: Dominant CD4 TCR responses targeted spike regions 160-218 and 743-854. Recipients of AZD1222 seropositive at baseline numbered only five or six. Donors were largely white British and mainly female; clonal diversity was possibly underestimated. Nearly half of the spike-specific TCRs reportedly recognize variant regions that carry no mutations.

This sequence was found in an adult who received the MenACWY meningococcal vaccine as a control. The starting material was peripheral blood, obtained 28 days after the second dose of the MenACWY control vaccine.

The CDR3 loop reads CASSFRQGGNGELFF. CDR3 nucleotide sequence: TGTGCCAGCAGCTTTAGACAGGGAGGAAACGGGGAGCTGTTTTTT. The chain uses TRBV9 and TRBJ2-2; a weak D match, TRBD1 (7 bases). Trimming left V 4 bases short and J 7 bases short, with 17 bases between. This CDR3 spans 15 amino acids. The germline V gene encodes CDR1 SGDLS and CDR2 YYNGEE. Complete variable domain (other parts from reference TRBV9 and TRBJ2-2): DSGVTQTPKHLITATGQRVTLRCSPRSGDLSVYWYQQSLDQGLQFLIQYYNGEERAKGNILERFSAQQFPDLHSELNLSSLELGDSALYFCASSFRQGGNGELFFGEGSRLTVL.